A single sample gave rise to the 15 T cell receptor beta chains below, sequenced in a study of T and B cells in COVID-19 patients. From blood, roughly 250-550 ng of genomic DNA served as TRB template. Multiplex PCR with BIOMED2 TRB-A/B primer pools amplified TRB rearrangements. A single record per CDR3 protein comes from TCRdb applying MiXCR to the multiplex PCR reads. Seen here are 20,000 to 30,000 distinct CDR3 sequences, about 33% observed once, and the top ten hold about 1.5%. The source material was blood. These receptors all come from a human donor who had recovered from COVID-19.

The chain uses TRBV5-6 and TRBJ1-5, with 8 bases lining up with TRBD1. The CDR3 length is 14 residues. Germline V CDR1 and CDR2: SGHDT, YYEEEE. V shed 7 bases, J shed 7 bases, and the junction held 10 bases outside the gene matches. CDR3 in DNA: TGTGCCAGCGGCAGACAGGGGAGACGACAGCCCCAGCATTTT. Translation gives CASGRQGRRQPQHF.

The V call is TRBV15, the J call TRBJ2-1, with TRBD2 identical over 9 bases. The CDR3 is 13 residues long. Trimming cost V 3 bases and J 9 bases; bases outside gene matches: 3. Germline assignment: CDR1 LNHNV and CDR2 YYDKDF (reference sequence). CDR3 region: CATSRLAGFEQFF. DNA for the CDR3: TGTGCCACCAGCAGGCTAGCGGGATTTGAGCAGTTCTTC.

CDR3 sequence reads: CAWRRGRALWEQYF. In DNA, the CDR3 is TGTGCCTGGAGGCGCGGGAGGGCTTTATGGGAGCAGTACTTC. J is TRBJ2-7 and V is TRBV30; 9 nucleotides agree with TRBD2. The CDR3 runs to 14 residues. J was trimmed by 7 bases and V by 3 bases; bases with no gene match: 10. Looked up from germline, CDR1 is GTSNPN and CDR2 is SVGIG (reference sequence).

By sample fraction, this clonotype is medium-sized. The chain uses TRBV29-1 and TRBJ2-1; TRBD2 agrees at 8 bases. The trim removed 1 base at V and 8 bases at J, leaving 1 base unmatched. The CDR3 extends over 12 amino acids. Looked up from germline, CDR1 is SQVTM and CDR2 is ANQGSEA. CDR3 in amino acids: CSVEAGGHEQFF. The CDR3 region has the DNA TGCAGCGTTGAAGCGGGAGGGCATGAGCAGTTCTTC.

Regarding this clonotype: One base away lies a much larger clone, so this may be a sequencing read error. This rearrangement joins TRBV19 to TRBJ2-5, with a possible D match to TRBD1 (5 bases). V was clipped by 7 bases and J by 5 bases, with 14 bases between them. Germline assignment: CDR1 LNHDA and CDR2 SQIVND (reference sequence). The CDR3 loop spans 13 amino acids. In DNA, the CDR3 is TGTGCCAGTAAAGGACACGGGTTGGAGACCCAGTACTTC. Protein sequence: CASKGHGLETQYF.

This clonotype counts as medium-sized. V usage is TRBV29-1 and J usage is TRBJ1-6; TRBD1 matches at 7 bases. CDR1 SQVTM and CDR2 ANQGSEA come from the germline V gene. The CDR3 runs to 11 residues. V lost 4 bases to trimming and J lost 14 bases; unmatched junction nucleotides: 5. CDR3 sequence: CSVGDSGALHF. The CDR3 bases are TGCAGCGTTGGGGACAGTGGGGCCCTCCACTTT.

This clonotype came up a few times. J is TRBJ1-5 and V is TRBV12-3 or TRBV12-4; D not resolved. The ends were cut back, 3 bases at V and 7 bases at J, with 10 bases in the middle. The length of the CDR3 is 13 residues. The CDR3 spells CASSLNRVQPQHF. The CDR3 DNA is TGTGCCAGCAGTTTGAACCGGGTCCAGCCCCAGCATTTT.

The CDR3 reads CASNLLAGSYNEQFF. CDR3 DNA sequence: TGTGCCAGCAACCTACTAGCGGGCTCCTACAATGAGCAGTTCTTC. This chain joins TRBV6-6 and TRBJ2-7, with 9 bases lining up with TRBD2. Matching the DNA end better, TRBJ2-1 makes the J call doubtful. This CDR3 comprises 15 residues. Germline V gene data show CDR1 as MNHNY and CDR2 as SVGAGI (reference sequence).

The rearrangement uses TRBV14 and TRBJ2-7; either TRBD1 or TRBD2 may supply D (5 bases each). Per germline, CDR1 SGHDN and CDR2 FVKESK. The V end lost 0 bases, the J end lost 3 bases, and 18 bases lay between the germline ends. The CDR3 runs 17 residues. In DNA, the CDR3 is TGTGCCAGCAGCCAAGATGCCACGGGTCGGGGACGCTACGAGCAGTACTTC. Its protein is CASSQDATGRGRYEQYF.

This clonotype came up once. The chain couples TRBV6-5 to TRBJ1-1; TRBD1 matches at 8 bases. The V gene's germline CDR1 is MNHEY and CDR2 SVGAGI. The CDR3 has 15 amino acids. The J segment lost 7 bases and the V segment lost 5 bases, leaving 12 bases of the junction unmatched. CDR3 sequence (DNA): TGTGCCAGCAGTGCGAGACAGGGGCTCGGGTTTGAAGCTTTCTTT. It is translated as CASSARQGLGFEAFF.

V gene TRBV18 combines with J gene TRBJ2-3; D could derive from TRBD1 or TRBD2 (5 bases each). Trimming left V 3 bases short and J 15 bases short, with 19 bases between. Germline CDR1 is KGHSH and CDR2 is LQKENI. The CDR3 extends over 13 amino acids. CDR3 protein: CASSPGPGTQAYF. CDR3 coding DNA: TGTGCCAGCTCACCCGGACCCGGGACCCAGGCTTATTTT.

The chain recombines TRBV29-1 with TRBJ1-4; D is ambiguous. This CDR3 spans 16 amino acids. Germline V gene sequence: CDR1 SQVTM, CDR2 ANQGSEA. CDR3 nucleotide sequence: TGCAGTGCTAGTCTCTCCCCCCAGGCCCCGGGGGAAAAACTGTTTTTT. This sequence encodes CSASLSPQAPGEKLFF.

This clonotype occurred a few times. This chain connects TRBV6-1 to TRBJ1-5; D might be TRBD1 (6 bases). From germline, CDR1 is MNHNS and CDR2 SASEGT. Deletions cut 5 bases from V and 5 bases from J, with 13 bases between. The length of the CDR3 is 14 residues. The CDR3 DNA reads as TGTGCCAGCAGTCCATCAGGGGTCGATCAGCCCCAGCATTTT. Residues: CASSPSGVDQPQHF.

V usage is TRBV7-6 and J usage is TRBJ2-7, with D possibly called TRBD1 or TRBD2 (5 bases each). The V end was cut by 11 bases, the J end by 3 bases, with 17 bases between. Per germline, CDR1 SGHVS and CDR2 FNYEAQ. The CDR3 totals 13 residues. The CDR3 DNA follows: TGTGCCTCGGGGCAGGCCACCCTCTACGAGCAGTACTTC. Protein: CASGQATLYEQYF.

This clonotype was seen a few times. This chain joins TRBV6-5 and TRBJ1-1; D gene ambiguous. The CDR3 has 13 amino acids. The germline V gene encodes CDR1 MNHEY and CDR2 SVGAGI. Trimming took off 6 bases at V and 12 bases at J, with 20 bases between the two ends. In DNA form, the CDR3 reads TGTGCCAGCAGCCCCACCTGGGAGCGCGAGACTTTCTTT. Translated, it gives CASSPTWERETFF.